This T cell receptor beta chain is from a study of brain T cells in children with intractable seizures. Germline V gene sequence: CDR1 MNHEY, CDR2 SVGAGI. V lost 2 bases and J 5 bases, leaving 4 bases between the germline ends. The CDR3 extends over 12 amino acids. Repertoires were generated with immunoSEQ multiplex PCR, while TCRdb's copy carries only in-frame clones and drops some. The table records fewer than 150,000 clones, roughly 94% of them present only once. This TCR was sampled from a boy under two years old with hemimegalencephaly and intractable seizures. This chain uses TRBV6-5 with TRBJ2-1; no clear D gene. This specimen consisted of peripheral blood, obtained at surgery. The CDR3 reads CASSYPNNEQFF. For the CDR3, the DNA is TGTGCCAGCAGTTACCCAAACAATGAGCAGTTCTTC.